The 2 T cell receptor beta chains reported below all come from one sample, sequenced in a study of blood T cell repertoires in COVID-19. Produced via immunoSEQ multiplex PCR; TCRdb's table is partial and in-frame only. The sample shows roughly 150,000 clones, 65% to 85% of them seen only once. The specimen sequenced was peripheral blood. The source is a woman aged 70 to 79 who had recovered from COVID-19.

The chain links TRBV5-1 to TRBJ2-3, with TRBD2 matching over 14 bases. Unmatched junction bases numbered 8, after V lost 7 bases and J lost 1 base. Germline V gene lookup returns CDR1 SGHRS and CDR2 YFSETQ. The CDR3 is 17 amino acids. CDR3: CASAGTSGSHRTDTQYF. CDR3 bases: TGCGCCAGCGCAGGGACTAGCGGGAGTCACCGCACAGATACGCAGTATTTT. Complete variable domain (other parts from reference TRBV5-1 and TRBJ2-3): KAGVTQTPRYLIKTRGQQVTLSCSPISGHRSVSWYQQTPGQGLQFLFEYFSETQRNKGNFPGRFSGRQFSNSRSEMNVSTLELGDSALYLCASAGTSGSHRTDTQYFGPGTRLTVL.

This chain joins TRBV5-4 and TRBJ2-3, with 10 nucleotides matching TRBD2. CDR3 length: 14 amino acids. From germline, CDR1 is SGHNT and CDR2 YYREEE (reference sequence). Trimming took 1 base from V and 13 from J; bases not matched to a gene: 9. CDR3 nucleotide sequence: TGTGCCAGCAGCTTGAGGACTAGCGGAGAGTTGAAGTATTTT. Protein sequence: CASSLRTSGELKYF. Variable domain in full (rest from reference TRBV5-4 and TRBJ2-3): ETGVTQSPTHLIKTRGQQVTLRCSSQSGHNTVSWYQQALGQGPQFIFQYYREEENGRGNFPPRFSGLQFPNYSSELNVNALELDDSALYLCASSLRTSGELKYFGPGTRLTVL.